The TCR beta chain under discussion was sequenced for a study of T cells in Graves' hyperthyroidism and ophthalmopathy. Clinical symptoms, serum thyroxine, TRAb, thyroid ultrasound and orbital computed tomography established diagnosis. General study results and limits: A model using 13 V-J features told ophthalmopathy apart from stable hyperthyroidism. Blood also carried most thyroid clonotypes expanded above 0.001. The model identified upcoming ophthalmopathy a median around 7.1 months ahead of onset.

V shed 6 bases and J shed 0 bases, with 15 bases lying between them. Germline V gene lookup returns CDR1 ENHRY and CDR2 SYGVKD. The CDR3 totals 15 residues. Amplification targeted TCR beta CDR3 regions from RNA transcripts. The study used the HTBI primer set for a first-round RT-PCR of the TCR CDR3. TCRdb called the multiplex PCR reads again in MiXCR, with one record for every CDR3 protein. Of fewer than 750,000 distinct CDR3 sequences detected, roughly 15% appear once; the ten largest clones hold around 12%. On this clonotype itself: Antigen unknown.

The rearrangement links TRBV10-3 to TRBJ2-7; possible D gene TRBD1, 6 bases. The receptor was derived from a woman between 50 and 59 years old with Graves' ophthalmopathy. Sequencing used blood. The CDR3, as DNA: TGTGCCATCAGAAACAGGGTCCTTCCCTCCTACGAGCAGTACTTC. This sequence encodes CAIRNRVLPSYEQYF.